This TCR beta chain was recovered during a study of CD8 T cells in Susac syndrome. General study findings and limits: Where Susac syndrome CD4+ T cell repertoires were concerned, no clonal expansion was evident.

Germline CDR1 and CDR2: DFQATT and SNEGSKA (reference sequence). The germline V and J ends were trimmed by 0 bases and 8 bases, with 4 bases remaining between them. This CDR3 region has 10 residues. Blood CD8+ and CD4+ T cells underwent high-throughput TCR beta sequencing. TEMRA cells were FACS-enriched and CD8+ and CD4+ T cells negatively isolated. Concerning this clonotype itself: Its cognate antigen is unknown.

The authors reverse transcribed roughly 0.5 to 1 ug RNA with random hexamers. A multiplex approach, immunoSEQ multiplex PCR, amplified TCR beta CDR3 across 54 Vbeta and 13 Jbeta. TCRdb re-derived calls from the immunoSEQ multiplex PCR reads in MiXCR, one entry per CDR3 protein. Among approximately 190,000 distinct CDR3 sequences listed, approximately 94% were seen once. The clonotype was recovered from a human donor with Susac syndrome. The source material was CD4+ T cells from PBMCs. The chain carries TRBV20-1 and TRBJ1-2; D call uncertain. CDR3 region: CSARDRGYTF. Here the CDR3 DNA reads TGCAGTGCTAGAGATAGGGGCTACACCTTC.